The clone carrying this T cell receptor beta chain was observed once. What it binds is unknown. 60 Vbeta and 13 Jbeta primers were used in PCR. Sequencing was performed with immunoSEQ multiplex PCR; in TCRdb, only in-frame clones are kept and a portion is missing. The sample includes hundreds of thousands of clones, about three quarters of them seen just once. This entry is derived from a study of cytomegalovirus exposure and HLA in healthy donors. Study-wide findings and caveats: Apparent HLA restriction characterized most CMV-associated TCR beta chains in a later analysis. Certain sequence variants were highly shared and formed a cluster, and this cluster was likely a sequencing artifact. Association with HLA alleles at 0.05 false discovery rate was found for 15,000 or so TCR beta sequences in a later analysis. TCR sequences were mostly rare, though some public TCRs occurred in many donors.

Sequencing input: PBMCs. This TCR derives from a woman aged 60 to 75 in good health and CMV-seropositive.

This chain's CDR3 is CASSPTLGGGLWEQYF. CDR3 sequence (DNA): TGTGCCAGCAGCCCAACCCTAGGCGGGGGGCTCTGGGAGCAGTACTTC. The chain has TRBV7-2 and TRBJ2-7; the match to TRBD2 covers 8 bases. There are 16 residues in the CDR3. Germline V gene lookup returns CDR1 SGHTA and CDR2 FQGNSA. The V and J ends lost 5 bases and 7 bases, in that order; junction bases with no gene match: 16.